The rows below give T cell receptor beta chains drawn from one sample of a study of shared clonotypes between healthy human individuals. This table comes from immunoSEQ multiplex PCR, and its TCRdb copy is limited to in-frame clones, with some not included. The sample yields 1.4 million to 1.5 million clones, 95% to 97% seen once. The sequencing input was naive CD4+ T cells sorted from blood. These receptors all come from a man aged 25 to 40 in good health. Each CDR3 is given with its conserved first and last residue. The D gene is left open where the match is weak. Clone size is shown for a subset of rows, as once, few, many or a class of expanded clone.

size	V	D	J	CDR3	DNA
NA	TRBV5-1	TRBD1	TRBJ2-1	CASSASRDRVSSYNEQFF	TGCGCCAGCAGCGCGTCCCGGGACAGGGTCAGCTCCTACAATGAGCAGTTCTTC
NA	TRBV29-1	NA	TRBJ1-5	CSVGGGQSNQPQHF	TGCAGCGTTGGGGGAGGACAGAGCAATCAGCCCCAGCATTTT
once	TRBV28	TRBD2	TRBJ2-4	CATCSGGRDIQYF	TGTGCCACCTGTTCTGGGGGGAGGGACATTCAGTACTTC
NA	TRBV5-4	NA	TRBJ1-1	CASSPAPNTEAFF	TGTGCCAGCAGCCCCGCCCCGAACACTGAAGCTTTCTTT
NA	TRBV18	TRBD1	TRBJ2-1	CASSPQTGIVEQFF	TGTGCCAGCTCACCACAGACAGGGATAGTTGAGCAGTTCTTC
NA	TRBV11-3	TRBD1	TRBJ2-5	CASGTGRGVETQYF	TGTGCCAGTGGGACAGGGAGAGGGGTAGAGACCCAGTACTTC
NA	TRBV10-2	NA	TRBJ2-6	CASSERFSGANVLTF	TGCGCCAGCAGTGAACGCTTCTCTGGGGCCAACGTCCTGACTTTC
once	TRBV18	NA	TRBJ2-2	CASSPQTNTGELFF	TGTGCCAGCTCACCACAAACGAACACCGGGGAGCTGTTTTTT
NA	TRBV7-9	TRBD1	TRBJ1-2	CASSGRQGTYGYTF	TGTGCCAGCAGCGGAAGACAGGGGACCTATGGCTACACCTTC
NA	TRBV29-1	NA	TRBJ2-2	CSGSENTGELFF	TGCAGCGGATCAGAGAACACCGGGGAGCTGTTTTTT
once	TRBV5-1	NA	TRBJ2-7	CASSSGGAELYEQYF	TGCGCCAGCAGCTCGGGTGGAGCGGAGCTCTACGAGCAGTACTTC
NA	TRBV10-1	TRBD2	TRBJ2-1	CASSLLAADNEQFF	TGCGCCAGCAGCTTACTAGCGGCTGACAATGAGCAGTTCTTC
NA	TRBV5-5	TRBD2	TRBJ2-1	CASSPAGAGGEQFF	TGTGCCAGCAGCCCCGCAGGGGCGGGAGGCGAGCAGTTCTTC
NA	TRBV6-1	NA	TRBJ2-4	CASSTSVQPANIQYF	TGTGCCAGCAGTACAAGCGTACAGCCCGCAAACATTCAGTACTTC
NA	TRBV4-3	NA	TRBJ2-2	CAGSQDTQGTGELFF	TGCGCCGGCAGCCAAGATACACAGGGCACCGGGGAGCTGTTTTTT
NA	TRBV7-3	TRBD2	TRBJ2-3	CASSLVGGFKPGLAGIVEAQYF	TGTGCCAGCAGCTTAGTCGGAGGATTCAAACCGGGACTAGCGGGAATCGTAGAGGCGCAGTATTTT
NA	TRBV5-1	TRBD1	TRBJ2-7	CASSLYRGSYEQYF	TGCGCCAGCAGCTTGTACAGGGGTTCCTACGAGCAGTACTTC
NA	TRBV6-5	NA	TRBJ2-3	CASSLVGPSTDTQYF	TGTGCCAGCAGTCTAGTAGGGCCCAGCACAGATACGCAGTATTTT
NA	TRBV2	NA	TRBJ2-7	CASSDQLSSYEQYF	TGTGCCAGCAGCGACCAGCTAAGCTCCTACGAGCAGTACTTC
NA	TRBV7-6	NA	TRBJ2-7	CASSPRGPVSYEQYF	TGTGCCAGCAGCCCACGAGGGCCGGTTTCCTACGAGCAGTACTTC
once	TRBV6-6	NA	TRBJ2-5	CASRAGFDTQYF	TGTGCCAGCAGAGCAGGGTTTGATACCCAGTACTTC
NA	TRBV19	TRBD1	TRBJ2-7	CASSIARDRGEVQYF	TGTGCCAGTAGTATCGCCCGGGACAGGGGTGAGGTGCAGTACTTC
NA	TRBV4-1	NA	TRBJ1-4	CASSQVRGRVPNEKLFF	TGCGCCAGCAGCCAAGTAAGAGGTCGGGTTCCAAATGAAAAACTGTTTTTT
once	TRBV7-2	TRBD2	TRBJ2-5	CASSLATSGGETQYF	TGTGCCAGCAGCTTAGCGACTAGCGGGGGAGAGACCCAGTACTTC
NA	TRBV5-1	NA	TRBJ2-5	CASSLETSGETQYF	TGCGCCAGCAGCTTGGAAACCTCAGGGGAGACCCAGTACTTC
NA	TRBV5-1	NA	TRBJ1-1	CASSSNSNTEAFF	TGCGCCAGCAGCTCAAATTCGAACACTGAAGCTTTCTTT
NA	TRBV10-1	NA	TRBJ2-2	CASSDFFTGELFF	TGCGCCAGCAGTGATTTCTTCACCGGGGAGCTGTTTTTT
NA	TRBV5-6	TRBD1	TRBJ1-2	CASSLGQGDYGYTF	TGTGCCAGCAGCTTGGGGCAGGGGGACTATGGCTACACCTTC
NA	TRBV6-4	TRBD2	TRBJ2-1	CASSPREGLYNEQFF	TGTGCCAGCAGTCCTAGGGAGGGCCTTTATAATGAGCAGTTCTTC
once	TRBV5-1	TRBD2	TRBJ2-5	CASSPAGGVETQYF	TGCGCCAGCAGCCCGGCGGGGGGTGTGGAGACCCAGTACTTC
NA	TRBV6-6	TRBD2	TRBJ2-1	CASTPGGRGYNEQFF	TGTGCCAGCACCCCGGGCGGGAGAGGCTACAATGAGCAGTTCTTC
NA	TRBV28	NA	TRBJ1-5	CASNLDNNQPQHF	TGTGCCAGCAATTTAGACAACAATCAGCCCCAGCATTTT
NA	TRBV28	TRBD1	TRBJ2-7	CASRKGTGNYEQYF	TGTGCCAGCAGAAAAGGGACAGGGAACTACGAGCAGTACTTC
NA	TRBV5-1	TRBD1	TRBJ2-2	CASSWTGGNTGELFF	TGCGCCAGCAGCTGGACAGGGGGGAACACCGGGGAGCTGTTTTTT
NA	TRBV7-9	TRBD1	TRBJ2-2	CASSFGDRGTLNTGELFF	TGTGCCAGCAGCTTTGGGGACAGGGGAACGTTGAACACCGGGGAGCTGTTTTTT
NA	TRBV5-8	TRBD2	TRBJ2-7	CASSSLAGATIGEQYF	TGTGCCAGCAGCTCCTTAGCGGGAGCTACAATTGGCGAGCAGTACTTC
NA	TRBV5-1	NA	TRBJ2-3	CASSSGDRDTDTQYF	TGCGCCAGCAGCTCGGGGGATAGGGACACAGATACGCAGTATTTT
NA	TRBV7-7	TRBD2	TRBJ2-1	CASSLVAGGYNEQFF	TGTGCTAGCAGCTTAGTAGCGGGAGGTTACAATGAGCAGTTCTTC
NA	TRBV28	NA	TRBJ2-7	CASSLVQSSGEQYF	TGTGCCAGCAGTTTGGTACAGTCCTCTGGGGAGCAGTACTTC
NA	TRBV11-3	NA	TRBJ2-7	CASSLDFGGPYEQYF	TGTGCCAGCAGCTTAGATTTTGGGGGCCCCTACGAGCAGTACTTC
NA	TRBV4-1	NA	TRBJ2-6	CASSRHGSGANVLTF	TGCGCCAGCAGCCGCCATGGGTCTGGGGCCAACGTCCTGACTTTC
NA	TRBV28	TRBD2	TRBJ2-1	CASNLAGSSYNEQFF	TGTGCCAGCAACCTAGCGGGGAGCTCCTACAATGAGCAGTTCTTC
once	TRBV21-1	NA	TRBJ2-3	CASKTSTDTQYF	TGTGCCAGCAAGACTAGCACAGATACGCAGTATTTT
NA	TRBV9	NA	TRBJ2-3	CASSRQGGTDTQYF	TGTGCCAGCAGCCGCCAGGGTGGCACAGATACGCAGTATTTT
NA	TRBV29-1	TRBD2	TRBJ2-3	CSLWEDGFGGREYTDTQYF	TGCAGCCTGTGGGAGGACGGTTTCGGCGGGAGGGAATACACAGATACGCAGTATTTT